A selection of T cell receptor beta chains follows, all from one sample in a study of vaccination and CD4 T cells after COVID-19. TCRdb re-called the PCR reads with MiXCR, one entry per CDR3 protein. The profile shows 15,000 to 20,000 distinct CDR3 sequences, around two fifths of them singletons. Their specific antigens are unknown. Specimen: CD4+ T cells from blood, cultured in vitro, collected after SARS-CoV-2 vaccination. Receptor source: a human donor who had recovered from COVID-19. CDR3s include the opening cysteine and the closing phenylalanine or tryptophan. The order of the fields is D gene, V gene, clone size, J gene, CDR3 protein, CDR3 DNA. A D gene is named only where the DNA matches it firmly. The size entry is marked missing in some rows and otherwise reads once, few, many or a size class.

>.|TRBV6-4|.|TRBJ1-3
CASTLRDNSGNTIYF
TGTGCCAGCACACTCCGGGACAACTCTGGAAACACCATATATTTT
>TRBD2|TRBV20-1|.|TRBJ2-1
CSAWTEREALGQFF
TGCAGTGCCTGGACGGAGCGGGAGGCCCTAGGGCAGTTCTTC
>TRBD2|TRBV20-1|few|TRBJ2-3
CSARGVAGGRGSDTQYF
TGCAGTGCTAGAGGGGTAGCGGGAGGGAGGGGCTCAGATACGCAGTATTTT
>.|TRBV6-5|.|TRBJ1-4
CASSYSVGREKLFF
TGTGCCAGCAGTTACTCAGTTGGGCGGGAAAAACTGTTTTTT
>TRBD1|TRBV2|.|TRBJ2-2
CASARDRETGELFF
TGTGCCAGCGCACGGGACAGAGAAACCGGGGAGCTGTTTTTT
>TRBD1|TRBV6-1|few|TRBJ2-2
CASSSGTANTGELFF
TGTGCCAGCAGCTCCGGGACAGCTAACACCGGGGAGCTGTTTTTT
>.|TRBV6-2/TRBV6-3|.|TRBJ2-3
CASSRPVGQGTDTQYF
TGTGCCAGCAGTCGCCCCGTGGGACAAGGCACAGATACGCAGTATTTT
>.|TRBV10-1|few|TRBJ1-1
CASSDSNLEAFF
TGCGCCAGCAGTGACTCCAACTTGGAAGCTTTCTTT
>TRBD2|TRBV20-1|few|TRBJ2-7
CSARDFRTSGSSYEQYF
TGCAGTGCTAGAGATTTCAGGACTAGCGGGAGCTCCTACGAGCAGTACTTC
>.|TRBV4-1|few|TRBJ1-5
CASSLVQGRYQPQHF
TGCGCCAGCAGCCTCGTACAGGGCCGATATCAGCCCCAGCATTTT
>.|TRBV25-1|.|TRBJ1-1
CASSDIWGIRGTEAFF
TGTGCCAGCAGTGACATTTGGGGAATTAGAGGAACTGAAGCTTTCTTT
>TRBD1|TRBV6-1|few|TRBJ1-3
CASRPTGGPGNTIYF
TGTGCCAGCAGGCCGACAGGGGGCCCTGGAAACACCATATATTTT
>.|TRBV11-3|.|TRBJ1-6
CASSFDSANSPLHF
TGTGCCAGCAGCTTTGATTCCGCAAATTCACCCCTCCACTTT
>TRBD1|TRBV6-5|.|TRBJ1-3
CASSYSQGVLGNTIYF
TGTGCCAGCAGTTACTCGCAGGGGGTCCTTGGAAACACCATATATTTT
>.|TRBV16|.|TRBJ1-1
CASSQLVQMNTEAFF
TGTGCCAGCAGCCAATTGGTACAAATGAACACTGAAGCTTTCTTT
>.|TRBV11-2|.|TRBJ2-5
CASSLQAQETQYF
TGTGCCAGCAGCTTACAAGCGCAAGAGACCCAGTACTTC
>.|TRBV6-1|.|TRBJ1-3
CASSEGRNALGNTIYF
TGTGCCAGCAGTGAAGGGCGGAATGCTCTGGGAAACACCATATATTTT
>.|TRBV24-1|.|TRBJ2-1
CATSDLTRGTGNNEQFF
TGTGCCACCAGTGATTTGACAAGGGGCACGGGGAACAATGAGCAGTTCTTC
>TRBD1|TRBV20-1|.|TRBJ1-2
CSKGGSGGYTF
TGCAGCAAAGGGGGCAGCGGTGGCTACACCTTC
>TRBD2|TRBV19|.|TRBJ2-7
CASSAVAGAEQYF
TGTGCCAGTAGTGCCGTAGCGGGAGCCGAGCAGTACTTC